The clone carrying this T cell receptor (beta chain) was counted between two and nine times. The antigen is not known. The data belong to a study of long-term antiretroviral therapy in people with HIV. Each HIV-infected participant was given treatment in the United States. V lost 5 bases and J 5 bases, leaving 12 bases between the germline ends. The V gene's germline CDR1 is SEHNR and CDR2 FQNEAQ (reference sequence). The CDR3 loop spans 13 amino acids. Samples were assayed with immunoSEQ v3.0 at survey level. Libraries were prepared by immunoSEQ multiplex PCR; TCRdb keeps only in-frame clonotypes and omits some of them. The data contain approximately 27,000 clones, about 89% of them singletons. Study-level findings and limits: HIV repertoires spanned narrower CDR3 length ranges than controls. Those clones which expanded before ART made up the dominant part of the repertoire at all time points. Increased diversity was seen after ART, yet it remained lower than in transplant donor controls.

The source material was unsorted PBMCs, sampled 3.1 years after starting antiretroviral therapy. This sequence joins TRBV7-9 and TRBJ1-2, with D unresolved. This TCR was sampled from a man between 18 and 35 years old with HIV. The CDR3 sequence is CASSPLRQYGYTF. The CDR3 nucleotides read TGTGCCAGCAGCCCTCTACGGCAATATGGCTACACCTTC.